The T cell receptor (beta chain) under discussion was sequenced for a study of blood T cell repertoires in COVID-19. Turning to the study itself: Sites across the United States, Italy and Spain contributed samples from acute and convalescent COVID-19. Sample material is recorded as cDNA or gDNA derived from T cells, B-cell-depleted T cells, or PBMCs.

Germline CDR1 and CDR2: SGHNT and YYREEE (reference sequence). V gave up 4 bases and J gave up 5 bases, with 21 bases separating them. The length of the CDR3 is 17 residues. Original analysis: Amplifying reference gene primers gave estimates of nucleated cell counts. Libraries were prepared by immunoSEQ multiplex PCR; TCRdb keeps only in-frame clonotypes and omits some of them. The V and J calls and clone size are taken from that table; D and trimming were inferred from the DNA. Of about 99,000 clones in the sample, more than 70% were seen once. The V gene is TRBV5-4, the J gene TRBJ2-2; tentative D call: TRBD1 (7 bases). Material for sequencing was peripheral blood. The sequence was collected from a woman aged 60 to 75 with acute or convalescent COVID-19. The CDR3 DNA follows: TGTGCCAGCAGCACGGCGGGGTTTAGGGGGCATACCGGGGAGCTGTTTTTT. This encodes CASSTAGFRGHTGELFF. Looking up the rest from reference TRBV5-4 and TRBJ2-2 gives the full variable domain: ETGVTQSPTHLIKTRGQQVTLRCSSQSGHNTVSWYQQALGQGPQFIFQYYREEENGRGNFPPRFSGLQFPNYSSELNVNALELDDSALYLCASSTAGFRGHTGELFFGEGSRLTVL.